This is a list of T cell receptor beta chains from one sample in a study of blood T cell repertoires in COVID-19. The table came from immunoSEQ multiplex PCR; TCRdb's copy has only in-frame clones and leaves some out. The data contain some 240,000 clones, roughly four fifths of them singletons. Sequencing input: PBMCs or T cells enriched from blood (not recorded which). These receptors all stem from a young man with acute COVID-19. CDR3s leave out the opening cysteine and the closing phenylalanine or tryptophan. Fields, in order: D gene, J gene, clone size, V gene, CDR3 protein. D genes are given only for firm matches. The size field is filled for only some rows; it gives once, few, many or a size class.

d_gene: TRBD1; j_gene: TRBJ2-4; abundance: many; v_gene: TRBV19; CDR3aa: ASRGVDRGLSKNIQY
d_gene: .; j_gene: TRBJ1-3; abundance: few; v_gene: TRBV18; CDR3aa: ASSPPIVSGNTIY
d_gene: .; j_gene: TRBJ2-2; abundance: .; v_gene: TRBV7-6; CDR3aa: ASSPLTEGANTGELF
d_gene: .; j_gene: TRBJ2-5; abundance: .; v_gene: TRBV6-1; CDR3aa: ASSETAGRETQY
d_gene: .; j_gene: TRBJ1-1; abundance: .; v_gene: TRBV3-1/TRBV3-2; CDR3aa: ASSQDRGAVAF
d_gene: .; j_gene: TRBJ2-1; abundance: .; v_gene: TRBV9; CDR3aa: ASRAGYGSYNEQF
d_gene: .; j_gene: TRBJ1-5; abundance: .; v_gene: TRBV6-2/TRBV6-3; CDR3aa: ASRPTGNSNQPQH
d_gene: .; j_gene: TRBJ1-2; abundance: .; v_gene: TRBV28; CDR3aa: ASSVLLSLGYGYT
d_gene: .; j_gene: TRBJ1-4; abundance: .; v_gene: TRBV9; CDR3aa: ASSKVGEKLF
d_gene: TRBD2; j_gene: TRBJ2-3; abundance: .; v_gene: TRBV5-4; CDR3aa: ASSSGTSGRGRDTQY
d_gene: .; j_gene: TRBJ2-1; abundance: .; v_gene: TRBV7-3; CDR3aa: ASSLWGSAKTNEQF
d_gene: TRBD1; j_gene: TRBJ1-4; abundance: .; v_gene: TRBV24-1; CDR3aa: ATSDPDRAGEKLF
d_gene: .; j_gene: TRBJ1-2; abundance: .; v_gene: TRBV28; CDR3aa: ASSPGSGGHYGYT
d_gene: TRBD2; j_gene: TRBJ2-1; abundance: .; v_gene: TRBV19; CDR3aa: ASSKLAGGPQGNEQF
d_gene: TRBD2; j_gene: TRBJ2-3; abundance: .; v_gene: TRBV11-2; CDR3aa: ASSLEGGPSDTQY
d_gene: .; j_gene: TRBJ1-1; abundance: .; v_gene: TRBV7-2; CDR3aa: ASSLPEAEYTEAF
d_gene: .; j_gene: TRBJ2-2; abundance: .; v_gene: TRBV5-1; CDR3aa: ASNGGGSTGELF
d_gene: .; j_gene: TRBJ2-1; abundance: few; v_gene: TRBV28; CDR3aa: ASSLLSREDEQF
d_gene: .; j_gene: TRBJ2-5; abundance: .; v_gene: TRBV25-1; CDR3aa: ASSIGTFEPETQY
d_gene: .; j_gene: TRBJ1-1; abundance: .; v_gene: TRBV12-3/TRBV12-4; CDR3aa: ASSPMRTEAF
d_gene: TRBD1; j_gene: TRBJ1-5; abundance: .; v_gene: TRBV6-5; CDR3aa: ASSYVQGAGQPQH
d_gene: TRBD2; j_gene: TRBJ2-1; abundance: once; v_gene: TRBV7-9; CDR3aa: ASSFPSGRAYNEQF
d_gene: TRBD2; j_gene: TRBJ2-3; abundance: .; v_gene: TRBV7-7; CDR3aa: ASSLVPGGSTDTQY
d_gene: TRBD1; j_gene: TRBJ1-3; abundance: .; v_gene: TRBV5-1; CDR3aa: ASKAPGGASGNTIY
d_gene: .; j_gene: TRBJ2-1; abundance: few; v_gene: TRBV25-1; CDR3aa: ASSEPKGTGSINEQF
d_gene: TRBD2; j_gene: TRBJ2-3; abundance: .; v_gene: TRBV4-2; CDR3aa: ASSQMGGRPTDTQY
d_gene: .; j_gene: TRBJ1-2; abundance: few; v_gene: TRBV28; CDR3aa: AAALVTNYGYT
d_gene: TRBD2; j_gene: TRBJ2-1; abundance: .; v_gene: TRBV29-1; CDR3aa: STSGSSVGSYNEQF
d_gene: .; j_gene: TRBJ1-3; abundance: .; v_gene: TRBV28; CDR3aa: ASSFLFGTGSGNTIY
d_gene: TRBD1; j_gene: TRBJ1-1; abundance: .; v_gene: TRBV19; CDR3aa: ASSVLPGQGGTEAF
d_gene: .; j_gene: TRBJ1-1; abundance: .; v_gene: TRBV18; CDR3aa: ASSPAGRSDFGAF
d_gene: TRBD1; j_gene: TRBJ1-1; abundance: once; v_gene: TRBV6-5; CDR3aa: ASSPTGGGAF
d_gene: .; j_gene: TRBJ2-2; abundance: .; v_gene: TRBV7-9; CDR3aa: ASSLAGSSYLSGELF
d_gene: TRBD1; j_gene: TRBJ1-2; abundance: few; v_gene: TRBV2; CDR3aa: ASSGQGFGGYT
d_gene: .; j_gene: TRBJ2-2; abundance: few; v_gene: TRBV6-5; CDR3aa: ASSFSDTGELF
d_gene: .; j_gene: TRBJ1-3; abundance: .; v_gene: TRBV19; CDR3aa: ASSINRNTIY
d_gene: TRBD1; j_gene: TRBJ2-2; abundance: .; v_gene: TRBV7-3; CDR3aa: ASSRTGANTGELF